A single sample is the source of the 23 T cell receptor beta chains below, sequenced in a study of blood T cell repertoires in COVID-19. Sequenced by immunoSEQ multiplex PCR; TCRdb stores in-frame clones only, minus some. The repertoire holds around 17,000 clones, with approximately 88% as singletons. The source material was peripheral blood. All receptors derive from a human donor in a cohort sampled during active COVID-19.

V usage is TRBV28 and J usage is TRBJ1-3; no reliable D call. The ends were cut back, 2 bases at V and 2 bases at J, with 7 bases in the middle. The CDR3 totals 14 residues. Germline V CDR1 and CDR2: MDHEN, SYDVKM. This CDR3 is CASSLRGTGNTIYF. The CDR3 nucleotides read TGTGCCAGCAGTTTAAGAGGGACTGGAAACACCATATATTTT.

CDR3 bases: TGTGCCAGCAGCTCTTCTACAGATACGCAGTATTTT. This encodes CASSSSTDTQYF. The chain couples TRBV11-2 to TRBJ2-3; D remains unclear. This CDR3 region has 12 residues. Germline values: CDR1 SGHAT, CDR2 FQNNGV. V lost 4 bases to trimming and J lost 3 bases, with 5 bases between them.

V is TRBV27 and J is TRBJ2-7, with D perhaps TRBD1 (6 bases). Trimming cost V 3 bases and J 5 bases, with 14 bases left between them. This CDR3 spans 14 amino acids. CDR1 MNHEY and CDR2 SMNVEV come from the germline V gene (reference sequence). CDR3 coding DNA: TGTGCCAGCAGTTTCTCGGGCAGGGGACACGAGCAGTACTTC. Protein: CASSFSGRGHEQYF.

The V gene is TRBV5-1, the J gene TRBJ2-3; 8 bases line up with TRBD2. The germline V gene encodes CDR1 SGHRS and CDR2 YFSETQ. The ends lost 0 bases at V and 6 bases at J; junction bases unmatched: 9. CDR3 length: 16 residues. CDR3 nucleotides: TGCGCCAGCAGCTTGGCCCGGACAGCGGGGGCGGATACGCAGTATTTT. It codes for CASSLARTAGADTQYF.

This clone is a singleton in its sample. The gene calls are TRBV30 and TRBJ1-2; 8 bases map to TRBD1. Unmatched junction bases numbered 7, after V lost 2 bases and J lost 8 bases. Germline V gene lookup returns CDR1 GTSNPN and CDR2 SVGIG (reference sequence). CDR3 length equals 13 residues. Written as DNA, the CDR3 is TGTGCCTGGAGTCCCGGACAGGGTCGAGGCTACACCTTC. This translates into CAWSPGQGRGYTF.

The chain is built from TRBV9 and TRBJ1-4; 7 nucleotides match TRBD1. Germline V CDR1 and CDR2: SGDLS, YYNGEE. The trim removed 4 bases at V and 8 bases at J, leaving 8 bases unmatched. CDR3 size: 14 residues. The CDR3: CASSPGGSREKLFF. DNA for the CDR3: TGTGCCAGCAGCCCAGGGGGATCTAGGGAAAAACTGTTTTTT.

This clone was seen only once. CDR3 nucleotide sequence: TGTGCCAGTAGTAATCAGGGTGGAGAGACCCAGTACTTC. It codes for CASSNQGGETQYF. The rearrangement uses TRBV19 and TRBJ2-5; tentatively, D is TRBD1 (5 bases). Germline loops: CDR1 LNHDA, CDR2 SQIVND (reference sequence). The CDR3 loop spans 13 amino acids. V was clipped by 4 bases and J by 4 bases, with 10 bases between them.

The chain recombines TRBV18 with TRBJ2-1; 9 positions agree with TRBD1. J gave up 7 bases and V 3 bases, and 7 bases lay outside the gene matches. The CDR3 sequence is 15 residues long. Germline lookup yields CDR1 KGHSH and CDR2 LQKENI. DNA for the CDR3: TGTGCCAGCTCACCCGGGACAGGGAATTATAATGAGCAGTTCTTC. It encodes CASSPGTGNYNEQFF.

The chain has TRBV12-3 or TRBV12-4 and TRBJ1-2; tentative D call: TRBD1 (5 bases). This CDR3 has 12 residues. The V end lost 3 bases, the J end lost 4 bases, and 6 bases lay between the germline ends. The CDR3 loop reads CASSFDSYGYTF. CDR3 nucleotide sequence: TGTGCCAGCAGTTTTGACAGCTATGGCTACACCTTC.

The rearrangement links TRBV27 to TRBJ2-5; tentatively, D is TRBD2 (5 bases). The CDR3 totals 16 residues. Trimming removed 2 bases from V and 3 bases from J, with 16 bases in between. CDR1 and CDR2 from the germline V gene are MNHEY and SMNVEV (reference sequence). CDR3 DNA: TGTGCCAGCAGTTTACTCTCCCCGGACTTTAAAGAGACCCAGTACTTC. This translates into CASSLLSPDFKETQYF.

The V call is TRBV28, the J call TRBJ1-4; 8 positions agree with TRBD1. The germline gives CDR1 MDHEN, CDR2 SYDVKM. This CDR3 contains 14 residues. The V and J ends lost 8 bases and 6 bases, in that order; junction bases with no gene match: 8. The CDR3 DNA follows: TGTGCCAGCGAAAGACAGGGGTTCGATGAAAAACTGTTTTTT. Translated: CASERQGFDEKLFF.

The CDR3 spells CASSLSGTAPNEQFF. The CDR3 DNA reads TGTGCCAGCAGTTTATCGGGGACAGCTCCCAATGAGCAGTTCTTC. J is TRBJ2-1 and V is TRBV28; 7 bases align to TRBD1. Trimming cost V 1 base and J 6 bases; bases outside gene matches: 6. CDR1 and CDR2 from the germline V gene are MDHEN and SYDVKM. The CDR3 contains 15 residues.

A word on this clone: The identical CDR3 is also encoded by other nucleotide sequences in the sample. This chain connects TRBV27 to TRBJ2-7; tentative D call: TRBD1 (6 bases). The CDR3 is 14 residues long. V lost 2 bases and J 2 bases, leaving 10 bases between the germline ends. Germline V CDR1 and CDR2: MNHEY, SMNVEV (reference sequence). CDR3 sequence (DNA): TGTGCCAGCAGTTTACAGGGGCCTCCCTACGAGCAGTACTTC. Translating gives CASSLQGPPYEQYF.

This chain joins TRBV28 and TRBJ1-2; 7 bases agree with TRBD1. Germline trimming cut 6 bases from V and 8 bases from J; bases unmatched to any gene: 6. The CDR3 loop spans 12 amino acids. Germline V gives CDR1 MDHEN, CDR2 SYDVKM. CDR3 bases: TGTGCCAGCAGGGAAGGGGGCCGGGGCTACACCTTC. It is translated as CASREGGRGYTF.

This chain uses TRBV5-4 with TRBJ2-3; 9 nucleotides agree with TRBD1. Germline CDR1 and CDR2: SGHNT and YYREEE (reference sequence). The CDR3 contains 16 residues. V lost 0 bases to trimming and J lost 1 base; unmatched junction nucleotides: 3. Written as DNA, the CDR3 is TGTGCCAGCAGCTTGGCCGGACAGGGGCGCACAGATACGCAGTATTTT. This sequence encodes CASSLAGQGRTDTQYF.

The chain couples TRBV11-2 to TRBJ2-3; weak D call: TRBD1 (5 bases). V was clipped by 1 base and J by 3 bases, with 11 bases between them. CDR3 length: 15 residues. Germline assignment: CDR1 SGHAT and CDR2 FQNNGV. Here the CDR3 DNA reads TGTGCCAGCAGCTTAGCAGGGCGTACTACAGATACGCAGTATTTT. As protein: CASSLAGRTTDTQYF.

This sequence joins TRBV30 and TRBJ1-5, with TRBD1 identical over 7 bases. The CDR3 extends over 15 amino acids. CDR1 is GTSNPN, CDR2 SVGIG, per germline (reference sequence). V dropped 0 bases and J dropped 2; count of bases not matched to a gene: 4. The CDR3 here is CAWSVDRVGNQPQHF. The CDR3 coding sequence is TGTGCCTGGAGTGTAGACAGGGTTGGCAATCAGCCCCAGCATTTT.

This chain joins TRBV6-5 and TRBJ1-1; 7 nucleotides match TRBD1. The CDR3 covers 14 residues. Losses at the gene ends were 7 bases for V and 5 bases for J; bases not matched to a gene: 10. Germline-derived CDR1 and CDR2 are MNHEY and SVGAGI. This CDR3 reads CASTPLTGQTEAFF. DNA for the CDR3: TGTGCCAGCACCCCCCTGACAGGGCAAACTGAAGCTTTCTTT.

This chain links TRBV12-3 or TRBV12-4 with TRBJ1-4; tentatively, D is TRBD1 (5 bases). V was pared by 7 bases and J by 7 bases, with 10 bases between. The CDR3 runs 12 residues. The CDR3 nucleotides are TGTGCCAGCAAATGGGGGGGTGAAAAACTGTTTTTT. Protein sequence: CASKWGGEKLFF.

This clone showed up just once. The J gene is TRBJ2-1, the V gene TRBV4-1; TRBD2 matches 7 bases. V dropped 4 bases and J dropped 5; count of bases not matched to a gene: 8. CDR1 and CDR2 (germline): MGHRA, YSYEKL. The CDR3 extends over 15 amino acids. This CDR3 reads CASSRLAGINNEQFF. For the CDR3, the DNA is TGCGCCAGCAGCCGACTAGCCGGAATCAACAATGAGCAGTTCTTC.

This chain uses TRBV2 with TRBJ2-5; a possible D gene is TRBD2 (7 bases). Germline V gene data show CDR1 as SNHLY and CDR2 as FYNNEI. The V end lost 8 bases, the J end lost 7 bases, and 17 bases lay between the germline ends. The CDR3 covers 13 residues. This CDR3 reads CASVAGQGWTQYF. As DNA, the CDR3 is TGTGCCAGCGTAGCGGGCCAGGGGTGGACCCAGTACTTC. The entire variable domain, with the rest obtained from reference TRBV2 and TRBJ2-5, is as follows: EPEVTQTPSHQVTQMGQEVILRCVPISNHLYFYWYRQILGQKVEFLVSFYNNEISEKSEIFDDQFSVERPDGSNFTLKIRSTKLEDSAMYFCASVAGQGWTQYFGPGTRLLVL.

This clone was counted a single time. The chain joins TRBV5-1 to TRBJ2-1; the match to TRBD2 covers 7 bases. Germline CDR1 reads SGHRS; CDR2 reads YFSETQ. There are 16 residues in the CDR3. V lost 0 bases and J lost 7; bases outside the gene matches: 10. This CDR3 reads CASSLEWAGVWNEQFF. The CDR3 bases are TGCGCCAGCAGCTTGGAGTGGGCGGGGGTGTGGAATGAGCAGTTCTTC.

The chain employs TRBV19 and TRBJ2-1; 8 bases are shared with TRBD2. With 3 bases clipped from V and 7 bases from J, the junction kept 8 bases outside the gene matches. This CDR3 region has 15 residues. Germline CDR1 reads LNHDA; CDR2 reads SQIVND (reference sequence). The CDR3: CASSMGSGELNEQFF. The CDR3 DNA sequence: TGTGCCAGTAGTATGGGTAGCGGGGAGCTAAATGAGCAGTTCTTC.